Listed here are 31 T cell receptor beta chains from one sample, sequenced in a study of cytotoxic CD8 clonotypes in ibrutinib-treated CLL. The protocol was immunoSEQ multiplex PCR, while the TCRdb copy is restricted to in-frame clones and leaves out a portion. Among 80,000 to 95,000 clones listed, 75% to 85% were seen once. The sequenced sample was PBMCs, obtained after 12 months of ibrutinib treatment. These receptors all stem from a human donor with chronic lymphocytic leukemia.

This clone was picked up a small number of times. The V gene is TRBV6-1, the J gene TRBJ2-5; tentatively, D is TRBD1 (7 bases). The CDR3 consists of 13 residues. From germline, CDR1 is MNHNS and CDR2 SASEGT. V lost 6 bases and J lost 5, with 13 bases in between. This CDR3 is CASRRRGQETQYF. DNA for the CDR3: TGTGCCAGCAGGCGGAGGGGGCAGGAGACCCAGTACTTC.

This clone is classed as medium-sized. J is TRBJ2-1 and V is TRBV28; a weak D match, TRBD1 (6 bases). Trimming took off 6 bases at V and 0 bases at J, with 12 bases between the two ends. There are 15 residues in the CDR3. The germline gives CDR1 MDHEN, CDR2 SYDVKM. CDR3: CASSPQGFSYNEQFF. The CDR3 nucleotides are TGTGCCAGCAGCCCCCAGGGGTTCTCCTACAATGAGCAGTTCTTC.

This clone was seen only once. This chain joins TRBV4-1 and TRBJ2-1; D might be TRBD1 (6 bases). The V gene lost 4 bases and the J gene lost 4 bases, with 20 bases spanning the gap. Germline values: CDR1 MGHRA, CDR2 YSYEKL. This CDR3 spans 17 amino acids. CDR3 in DNA: TGCGCCAGCAGCCGCCCCCGGGACCGGGACACTTACAATGAGCAGTTCTTC. It translates to CASSRPRDRDTYNEQFF.

This chain uses TRBV30 with TRBJ1-6; D ambiguous. The CDR3 sequence is 13 residues long. Trimming took off 7 bases at V and 10 bases at J, with 17 bases between the two ends. The V gene's germline CDR1 is GTSNPN and CDR2 SVGIG (reference sequence). CDR3 nucleotides: TGTGCCTACTCCGAGGCAGGAGACTCACCCCTCCACTTT. Encoded protein: CAYSEAGDSPLHF.

The chain links TRBV7-8 to TRBJ1-5; no reliable D call. Germline V gene sequence: CDR1 SGHVS, CDR2 FQNEAQ. Trimming removed 5 bases from V and 4 bases from J, with 12 bases in between. The CDR3 length is 14 residues. The CDR3 loop reads CASSSGQVNQPQHF. DNA of the CDR3: TGTGCCAGCAGCAGTGGGCAGGTGAATCAGCCCCAGCATTTT.

The chain links TRBV9 to TRBJ1-2; 9 positions agree with TRBD1. The CDR3 runs 13 residues. CDR1 SGDLS and CDR2 YYNGEE come from the germline V gene. V lost 3 bases to trimming and J lost 6 bases; unmatched junction nucleotides: 3. CDR3 sequence reads: CASSGQGENGYTF. CDR3 DNA sequence: TGTGCCAGCAGCGGACAGGGGGAAAATGGCTACACCTTC.

This clone has a handful of counts. The chain's CDR3 is CASSLVWGATNTGELFF. DNA of the CDR3: TGTGCCAGCAGCTTAGTATGGGGGGCTACGAACACCGGGGAGCTGTTTTTT. The rearrangement links TRBV7-9 to TRBJ2-2; D tentatively reads TRBD1 or TRBD2 (6 bases each). V gave up 1 base and J gave up 0 bases, with 12 bases separating them. Germline CDR1 reads SEHNR; CDR2 reads FQNEAQ (reference sequence). The CDR3 runs to 17 residues.

J is TRBJ2-1 and V is TRBV5-4; 9 positions agree with TRBD2. Losses at the gene ends were 0 bases for V and 7 bases for J; bases not matched to a gene: 5. This CDR3 has 15 residues. Germline V CDR1 and CDR2: SGHNT, YYREEE (reference sequence). The CDR3 sequence is CASSLGGRAGNEQFF. The DNA of the CDR3 is TGTGCCAGCAGCTTGGGCGGGAGGGCCGGGAATGAGCAGTTCTTC.

The V call is TRBV5-1, the J call TRBJ1-2; a weak D match, TRBD1 (6 bases). V lost 4 bases and J 8 bases, leaving 18 bases between the germline ends. The CDR3 extends over 14 amino acids. Germline V gives CDR1 SGHRS, CDR2 YFSETQ. CDR3 protein: CASSPAGGAGGYTF. In DNA, the CDR3 is TGCGCCAGCAGCCCGGCCGGGGGGGCGGGCGGCTACACCTTC.

This rearrangement joins TRBV7-3 to TRBJ2-3; D call uncertain. This CDR3 has 14 residues. The V and J ends lost 0 bases and 2 bases respectively, with 6 bases between them. Germline-derived CDR1 and CDR2 are SGHTA and FQGTGA. The CDR3 loop is CASSLTPDTDTQYF. The CDR3 coding sequence is TGTGCCAGCAGCTTAACCCCCGACACAGATACGCAGTATTTT.

The rearrangement links TRBV10-3 to TRBJ1-6, with 9 bases matching TRBD1. V was clipped by 4 bases and J by 6 bases; unmatched bases: 7. The length of the CDR3 is 16 residues. Germline V CDR1 and CDR2: ENHRY, SYGVKD. CDR3 amino acids: CAISGPGTGFNSPLHF. In nucleotides, the CDR3 is TGTGCCATCAGTGGCCCGGGGACAGGGTTTAATTCACCCCTCCACTTT.

The V call is TRBV15, the J call TRBJ2-1; D gene ambiguous. Germline CDR1 and CDR2: LNHNV and YYDKDF (reference sequence). The CDR3 loop spans 16 amino acids. V gave up 2 bases and J gave up 0 bases, with 11 bases separating them. DNA for the CDR3: TGTGCCACCAGCAGACGTCGGAGTAGCTCCTACAATGAGCAGTTCTTC. Translation: CATSRRRSSSYNEQFF.

The chain has TRBV7-2 and TRBJ2-5; D is perhaps TRBD1 or TRBD2 (6 bases each). Germline V gives CDR1 SGHTA, CDR2 FQGNSA. V was clipped by 4 bases and J by 5 bases, with 8 bases between them. The CDR3 sequence is 12 residues long. The CDR3 sequence: CASSSGGETQYF. CDR3 nucleotides: TGTGCCAGCAGCTCCGGGGGCGAGACCCAGTACTTC.

A few counts support this clone. V is TRBV19 and J is TRBJ1-4; 7 bases are a match to TRBD1. With V trimmed by 2 bases and J by 7 bases, 10 bases remained unmatched. The length of the CDR3 is 16 residues. CDR1 is LNHDA and CDR2 is SQIVND in the germline V gene (reference sequence). CDR3 nucleotide sequence: TGTGCCAGTAGTATACAGAGCCAGGGGGAGGGTGAAAAACTGTTTTTT. This encodes CASSIQSQGEGEKLFF.

Only one count was recorded for this clone. The chain is built from TRBV2 and TRBJ1-2; D ambiguous. From germline, CDR1 is SNHLY and CDR2 FYNNEI. The CDR3 consists of 12 residues. V was trimmed by 0 bases and J by 8 bases, leaving 7 bases between them. CDR3 sequence reads: CASSEAGVGYTF. The CDR3 DNA reads TGTGCCAGCAGTGAAGCTGGGGTGGGCTACACCTTC.

V and J are TRBV5-4 and TRBJ2-3; D uncertain. Germline values: CDR1 SGHNT, CDR2 YYREEE (reference sequence). Trimming pared 4 bases from V and 2 bases from J, leaving 14 bases between. The CDR3 has 15 amino acids. CDR3 in amino acids: CASSIGWGPTDTQYF. The CDR3 DNA sequence: TGTGCCAGCAGCATAGGGTGGGGTCCCACAGATACGCAGTATTTT.

This chain uses TRBV27 with TRBJ2-7; 7 bases map to TRBD2. The CDR3 consists of 15 residues. V was clipped by 2 bases and J by 6 bases; unmatched bases: 10. CDR1 is MNHEY, CDR2 SMNVEV, per germline (reference sequence). The CDR3 reads CASSLVQAGAGEQYF. The CDR3 DNA reads TGTGCCAGCAGTTTAGTACAGGCGGGAGCGGGCGAGCAGTACTTC.

The chain links TRBV9 to TRBJ2-2; 8 bases match TRBD2. Germline V gives CDR1 SGDLS, CDR2 YYNGEE. Germline trimming cut 7 bases from V and 7 bases from J; bases unmatched to any gene: 9. This CDR3 is 14 amino acids long. The DNA for the CDR3 is TGTGCCAGCGGCCGGGGGGGCTTGGTCGGGGAGCTGTTTTTT. It is translated as CASGRGGLVGELFF.

The chain joins TRBV29-1 to TRBJ1-2; the D is unclear. Germline V gives CDR1 SQVTM, CDR2 ANQGSEA. With 4 bases removed from V and 3 bases from J, the gap between germline ends came to 9 bases. The CDR3 length is 12 residues. CDR3 sequence reads: CSVGAGDYGYTF. CDR3 nucleotide sequence: TGCAGCGTTGGAGCGGGCGACTATGGCTACACCTTC.

The chain uses TRBV28 and TRBJ2-3; D may be TRBD1 or TRBD2 (5 bases each). V shed 10 bases and J shed 2 bases, with 10 bases lying between them. The CDR3 is 12 amino acids. Per the germline V gene, CDR1 is MDHEN and CDR2 is SYDVKM. The CDR3, as DNA: TGTGCCACCCGGGGCCTCACAGATACGCAGTATTTT. Protein: CATRGLTDTQYF. The full variable domain, with the rest looked up from reference TRBV28 and TRBJ2-3, is DVKVTQSSRYLVKRTGEKVFLECVQDMDHENMFWYRQDPGLGLRLIYFSYDVKMKEKGDIPEGYSVSREKKERFSLILESASTNQTSMYLCATRGLTDTQYFGPGTRLTVL.

This rearrangement joins TRBV7-6 to TRBJ2-7; either TRBD1 or TRBD2 may supply D (6 bases each). The V end was cut by 5 bases, the J end by 8 bases, with 16 bases between. This CDR3 contains 13 residues. The germline gives CDR1 SGHVS, CDR2 FNYEAQ. CDR3 in DNA: TGTGCCAGCAGCCCGACCGGGGGCAACAAGCAGTACTTC. Translating gives CASSPTGGNKQYF. Variable domain in full (rest from reference TRBV7-6 and TRBJ2-7): GAGVSQSPRYKVTKRGQDVALRCDPISGHVSLYWYRQALGQGPEFLTYFNYEAQQDKSGLPNDRFSAERPEGSISTLTIQRTEQRDSAMYRCASSPTGGNKQYFGPGTRLTVT.

The V call is TRBV27, the J call TRBJ2-7; 12 positions agree with TRBD1. This CDR3 comprises 16 residues. Germline CDR1 MNHEY, CDR2 SMNVEV (reference sequence). V shed 3 bases and J 6 bases; nucleotides not matched to a gene: 9. The CDR3 DNA follows: TGTGCCAGCAGTTTGTTTGGGGGACAGGGGGCGGCCGAGCAGTACTTC. This codes for CASSLFGGQGAAEQYF.

This chain uses TRBV6-1 with TRBJ2-5; D may match TRBD1 or TRBD2 (5 bases each). The end of the DNA aligns better with TRBJ2-7, so the J call may be wrong. The CDR3 consists of 13 residues. Germline V gene data show CDR1 as MNHNS and CDR2 as SASEGT. DNA for the CDR3: TGTGCCAGCAGCTTACTAGGGGCCTACGAGCAGTACTTC. Protein product: CASSLLGAYEQYF.

The sample holds a few counts of this clone. The rearrangement joins TRBV2 to TRBJ2-5, with 8 nucleotides matching TRBD2. This CDR3 has 13 amino acids. The ends lost 5 bases at V and 5 bases at J; junction bases unmatched: 4. Per the germline V gene, CDR1 is SNHLY and CDR2 is FYNNEI. CDR3 amino acids: CASSLAGRETQYF. As DNA, the CDR3 is TGTGCCAGCAGTCTAGCGGGTCGGGAGACCCAGTACTTC.

This clone was seen only once. The rearrangement joins TRBV14 to TRBJ2-3; D tentatively fits TRBD1 or TRBD2 (5 bases each). CDR1 and CDR2 from the germline V gene are SGHDN and FVKESK. V dropped 4 bases and J dropped 1 base, with 9 bases sitting between them. The CDR3 contains 14 residues. DNA of the CDR3: TGTGCCAGCAGCCGACGGGGACGCACAGATACGCAGTATTTT. As protein: CASSRRGRTDTQYF.

The chain is built from TRBV7-9 and TRBJ1-2; tentative D call: TRBD1 (5 bases). CDR3 length equals 12 residues. Germline V CDR1 and CDR2: SEHNR, FQNEAQ (reference sequence). The V gene lost 8 bases and the J gene lost 7 bases, with 14 bases spanning the gap. The CDR3 spells CASPEWGGGYTF. CDR3 bases: TGTGCCAGCCCAGAGTGGGGGGGTGGCTACACCTTC.

The chain uses TRBV7-8 and TRBJ2-7; maybe TRBD2 (6 bases). Trimming left V 5 bases short and J 2 bases short, with 13 bases between. The CDR3 totals 14 residues. Germline CDR1 SGHVS, CDR2 FQNEAQ. The CDR3 reads CASSPRTTAYEQYF. In nucleotides, the CDR3 is TGTGCCAGCAGCCCACGGACTACCGCCTACGAGCAGTACTTC. Based on the CDR3 plus reference TRBV7-8 and TRBJ2-7, the full variable domain is GAGVSQSPRYKVAKRGQDVALRCDPISGHVSLFWYQQALGQGPEFLTYFQNEAQLDKSGLPSDRFFAERPEGSVSTLKIQRTQQEDSAVYLCASSPRTTAYEQYFGPGTRLTVT.

The chain joins TRBV19 to TRBJ1-4; TRBD1 might be the D (5 bases). Germline lookup yields CDR1 LNHDA and CDR2 SQIVND (reference sequence). The V and J ends lost 2 bases and 8 bases respectively, with 15 bases between them. The CDR3 totals 15 residues. This chain's CDR3 is CASSIWRGADEKLFF. The CDR3 DNA is TGTGCCAGTAGTATATGGAGGGGCGCGGACGAAAAACTGTTTTTT.

A few counts support this clone. The chain combines TRBV11-1 with TRBJ2-7; D is uncertain. The CDR3 runs to 12 residues. Trimming pared 1 base from V and 7 bases from J, leaving 8 bases between. Germline V lookup: CDR1 SGHAT, CDR2 FQDESV (reference sequence). CDR3: CASSLEGREQYF. The DNA for the CDR3 is TGTGCCAGCAGCTTAGAAGGGCGAGAGCAGTACTTC.

Only one count was recorded for this clone. This rearrangement joins TRBV27 to TRBJ2-1; D is perhaps TRBD2 (5 bases). Germline V gene lookup returns CDR1 MNHEY and CDR2 SMNVEV (reference sequence). The ends were cut back, 8 bases at V and 1 base at J, with 15 bases in the middle. The CDR3 length is 15 residues. The CDR3: CASRAWGESYNEQFF. The CDR3 DNA is TGTGCCAGCCGTGCTTGGGGAGAGTCCTACAATGAGCAGTTCTTC.

The CDR3 here is CASSPPRSYGYTF. The CDR3 nucleotides are TGTGCCAGCAGTCCCCCCCGGTCCTATGGCTACACCTTC. The rearrangement uses TRBV28 and TRBJ1-2; D not certain. Germline V gives CDR1 MDHEN, CDR2 SYDVKM. V was trimmed by 5 bases and J by 4 bases, leaving 11 bases between them. CDR3 length equals 13 residues.